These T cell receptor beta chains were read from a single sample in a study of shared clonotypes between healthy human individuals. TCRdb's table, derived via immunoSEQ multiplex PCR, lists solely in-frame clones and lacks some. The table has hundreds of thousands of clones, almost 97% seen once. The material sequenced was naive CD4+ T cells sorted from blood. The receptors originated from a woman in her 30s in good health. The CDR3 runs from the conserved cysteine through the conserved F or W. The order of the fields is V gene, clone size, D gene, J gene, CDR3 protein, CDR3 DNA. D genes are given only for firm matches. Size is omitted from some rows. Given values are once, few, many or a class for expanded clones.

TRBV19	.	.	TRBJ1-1	CASSTDRTGLDTEAFF	TGTGCCAGTAGTACCGACCGTACAGGGTTGGACACTGAAGCTTTCTTT
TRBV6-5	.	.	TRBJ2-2	CASSYRFQDPGELFF	TGTGCCAGCAGTTACAGGTTTCAGGACCCCGGGGAGCTGTTTTTT
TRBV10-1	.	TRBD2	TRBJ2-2	CATRAGAGELFF	TGCGCGACGAGAGCGGGAGCCGGGGAGCTGTTTTTT
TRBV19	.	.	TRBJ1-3	CASDNSGNTIYF	TGTGCCAGTGATAACTCTGGAAACACCATATATTTT
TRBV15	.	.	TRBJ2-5	CATSRDQDYRGETQYF	TGTGCCACCAGCAGAGATCAAGACTACCGCGGTGAGACCCAGTACTTC
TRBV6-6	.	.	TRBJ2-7	CASSYSRQKYEQYF	TGTGCCAGCAGTTACTCGAGACAAAAATACGAGCAGTACTTC
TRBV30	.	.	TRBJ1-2	CAWSYAGSGGYGYTF	TGTGCCTGGAGTTATGCTGGCAGTGGAGGCTATGGCTACACCTTC
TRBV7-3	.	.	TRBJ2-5	CASSSTAHGEQYF	TGTGCCAGCAGCTCAACGGCCCACGGGGAGCAGTACTTC
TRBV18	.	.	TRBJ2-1	CASSPPVPIYNEQFF	TGTGCCAGCTCACCACCGGTACCGATTTACAATGAGCAGTTCTTC
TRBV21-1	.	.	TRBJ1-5	CASSKERTGGLSNQPQHF	TGTGCCAGCAGCAAAGAAAGGACAGGGGGCCTTAGCAATCAGCCCCAGCATTTT
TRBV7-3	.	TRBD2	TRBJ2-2	CASSPERLAGNTGELFF	TGTGCCAGCAGCCCGGAGAGACTAGCGGGAAACACCGGGGAGCTGTTTTTT
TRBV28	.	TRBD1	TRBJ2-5	CASSPQGAGEETQYF	TGTGCCAGCAGCCCACAGGGGGCAGGGGAAGAGACCCAGTACTTC
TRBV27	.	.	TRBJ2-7	CASREALAGVYEQYF	TGTGCCAGCCGAGAAGCATTGGCAGGGGTCTACGAGCAGTACTTC
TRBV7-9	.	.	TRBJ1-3	CASSHTTGTNTIYF	TGTGCCAGCAGCCATACCACAGGGACAAACACCATATATTTT
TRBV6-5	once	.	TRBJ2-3	CASSYSGGAGTDTQYF	TGTGCCAGCAGTTACTCGGGCGGGGCGGGCACAGATACGCAGTATTTT
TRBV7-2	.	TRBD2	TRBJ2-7	CASNPSGRSEQYF	TGTGCCAGCAACCCTAGCGGGAGATCCGAGCAGTACTTC
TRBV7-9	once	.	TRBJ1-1	CASRNRATEAFF	TGTGCCAGCAGAAACAGGGCCACTGAAGCTTTCTTT
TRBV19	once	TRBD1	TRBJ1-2	CASRRIGTEDASYGYTF	TGTGCCAGTAGAAGAATCGGGACAGAGGACGCCTCCTATGGCTACACCTTC
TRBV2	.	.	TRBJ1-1	CASSEEGETEAFF	TGTGCCAGCAGTGAAGAGGGGGAAACTGAAGCTTTCTTT
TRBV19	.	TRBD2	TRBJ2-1	CASTPTSGSFNEQFF	TGTGCCAGTACCCCGACTAGCGGGAGTTTCAATGAGCAGTTCTTC
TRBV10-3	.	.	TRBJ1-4	CAISESGVTNEKLFF	TGTGCCATCAGTGAGTCCGGGGTGACTAATGAAAAACTGTTTTTT
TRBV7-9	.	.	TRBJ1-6	CASSSLSSINSPLHF	TGTGCCAGCAGTTCCCTCAGTTCTATTAATTCACCCCTCCACTTT
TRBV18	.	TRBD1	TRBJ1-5	CASSGRTGRMHF	TGTGCCAGCTCAGGCCGGACAGGGAGGATGCATTTT
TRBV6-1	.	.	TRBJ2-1	CASSEFSRRFYEQFF	TGTGCCAGCAGTGAATTTAGTAGAAGGTTTTATGAGCAGTTCTTC
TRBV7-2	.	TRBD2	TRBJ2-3	CASSPSLAGADTQYF	TGTGCCAGCAGCCCGAGTTTAGCGGGAGCGGATACGCAGTATTTT
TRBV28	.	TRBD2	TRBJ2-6	CASSSIAGYSGANVLTF	TGTGCCAGCAGCTCGATAGCGGGCTACTCTGGGGCCAACGTCCTGACTTTC
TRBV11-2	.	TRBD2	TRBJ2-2	CASSDGLAGGAGELFF	TGTGCCAGCAGCGACGGACTAGCGGGAGGGGCCGGGGAGCTGTTTTTT
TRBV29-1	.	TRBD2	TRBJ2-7	CSVVSGGDEQYF	TGCAGCGTTGTATCTGGGGGGGACGAGCAGTACTTC
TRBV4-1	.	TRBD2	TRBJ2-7	CASSQEVGRANEQYF	TGCGCCAGCAGCCAAGAGGTCGGGAGGGCCAACGAGCAGTACTTC
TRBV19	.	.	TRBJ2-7	CASTADLGDYEQYF	TGTGCCAGTACCGCGGACCTTGGAGATTACGAGCAGTACTTC
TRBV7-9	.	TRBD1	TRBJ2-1	CASSLIKGQGGDEQFF	TGTGCCAGCAGCTTAATTAAAGGACAGGGGGGCGATGAGCAGTTCTTC
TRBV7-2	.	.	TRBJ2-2	CASSFRWGANTGELFF	TGTGCCAGCAGCTTCCGATGGGGAGCAAACACCGGGGAGCTGTTTTTT
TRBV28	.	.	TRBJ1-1	CASSFLLETTNTEAFF	TGTGCCAGCAGTTTTTTATTGGAGACAACCAACACTGAAGCTTTCTTT
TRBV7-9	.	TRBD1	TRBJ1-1	CASSERGTGAPLNTEAFF	TGTGCCAGCAGCGAGCGGGGGACAGGGGCGCCCCTGAACACTGAAGCTTTCTTT
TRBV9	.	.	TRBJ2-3	CASSVSQPTDTQYF	TGTGCCAGCAGCGTAAGTCAGCCCACAGATACGCAGTATTTT